A single sample gave rise to the 28 T cell receptor beta chains below, sequenced in a study of PD-1 blockade in classical Hodgkin lymphoma. Each patient's relapse followed autologous stem cell transplantation, and brentuximab vedotin exposure varied. TCRdb keeps only in-frame clones here, not all; method: immunoSEQ multiplex PCR. The data contain about 150,000 clones, approximately 72% of them singletons. The sample here was peripheral blood mononuclear cells (PBMCs), taken before the second cycle of nivolumab. The receptors derive from a human donor with classical Hodgkin lymphoma.

The chain couples TRBV10-3 to TRBJ2-7; D is unclear. Germline CDR1 reads ENHRY; CDR2 reads SYGVKD. Trimming took 2 bases from V and 5 from J, leaving 7 bases between them. The CDR3 loop spans 12 amino acids. The CDR3 bases are TGTGCCATCAGTGAGACCGGGCACGAGCAGTACTTC. Amino acids: CAISETGHEQYF.

The chain carries TRBV7-6 and TRBJ1-4; D possibly corresponds to TRBD1 (5 bases). This CDR3 spans 15 amino acids. In germline, CDR1 is SGHVS, CDR2 FNYEAQ. The germline V and J ends were trimmed by 2 bases and 8 bases, with 15 bases remaining between them. In nucleotides, the CDR3 is TGTGCCAGCAGCTTAAATTTAGGGGCGAGAGAAAAACTGTTTTTT. Translated, it gives CASSLNLGAREKLFF.

The chain is built from TRBV7-9 and TRBJ2-2; TRBD2 matches 8 bases. Per germline, CDR1 SEHNR and CDR2 FQNEAQ (reference sequence). This CDR3 spans 16 amino acids. Germline trimming cut 5 bases from V and 1 base from J; bases unmatched to any gene: 6. The CDR3 loop reads CASSLPGGGNTGELFF. Written as DNA, the CDR3 is TGTGCCAGCAGCCTCCCCGGGGGGGGGAACACCGGGGAGCTGTTTTTT.

This chain connects TRBV7-9 to TRBJ1-2; D call uncertain. Per germline, CDR1 SEHNR and CDR2 FQNEAQ (reference sequence). The CDR3 length is 12 residues. Trimming shortened V by 5 bases and J by 6 bases, and 10 bases separated the two germline ends. CDR3 DNA: TGTGCCAGCAGCGACGTGAAGGATGGCTACACCTTC. It specifies CASSDVKDGYTF.

This rearrangement joins TRBV5-1 to TRBJ2-3, with 9 bases matching TRBD2. The CDR3 runs 15 residues. The V gene's germline CDR1 is SGHRS and CDR2 YFSETQ. After removal of 7 bases from V and 4 bases from J, the junction contained 10 bases not matched to a gene. The CDR3 region is CASFLPGGGADTQYF. CDR3 bases: TGCGCCAGCTTCCTCCCGGGCGGGGGGGCAGATACGCAGTATTTT.

J is TRBJ2-5 and V is TRBV10-3, with D possibly matching TRBD1 (6 bases). Germline-derived CDR1 and CDR2 are ENHRY and SYGVKD. Trimming cost V 0 bases and J 4 bases, with 6 bases left between them. The CDR3 covers 13 residues. The chain's CDR3 is CAISESRGETQYF. Written as DNA, the CDR3 is TGTGCCATCAGTGAGTCCAGGGGAGAGACCCAGTACTTC.

CDR3 in amino acids: CASSPGGGYEQYF. DNA of the CDR3: TGTGCCAGCAGCCCCGGTGGAGGTTACGAGCAGTACTTC. This sequence joins TRBV5-4 and TRBJ2-7; a weak D match, TRBD2 (5 bases). This CDR3 spans 13 amino acids. Trimming removed 4 bases from V and 4 bases from J, with 12 bases in between. CDR1 SGHNT and CDR2 YYREEE come from the germline V gene (reference sequence).

The chain recombines TRBV6-4 with TRBJ2-2; D is ambiguous. The CDR3 sequence is 15 residues long. The germline V and J ends were trimmed by 5 bases and 7 bases, with 17 bases remaining between them. From germline, CDR1 is MRHNA and CDR2 SNTAGT. CDR3: CASSSIADNGGELFF. The CDR3 bases are TGTGCCAGCAGTTCGATAGCCGACAATGGCGGGGAGCTGTTTTTT.

Only a few counts were recorded for this clone. The chain is built from TRBV9 and TRBJ2-2; D uncertain. The CDR3 covers 13 residues. The germline CDR1 and CDR2 sequences are SGDLS and YYNGEE. V was trimmed by 2 bases and J by 6 bases, leaving 8 bases between them. CDR3 residues: CASSVLDPGELFF. The DNA for the CDR3 is TGTGCCAGCAGCGTGCTAGATCCCGGGGAGCTGTTTTTT.

This chain uses TRBV5-6 with TRBJ1-1, with no clear D. The CDR3 sequence is 11 residues long. Germline CDR1 SGHDT, CDR2 YYEEEE. V shed 0 bases and J shed 6 bases, with 3 bases lying between them. In nucleotides, the CDR3 is TGTGCCAGCAGCTTGGCCGCTGAAGCTTTCTTT. It yields the protein CASSLAAEAFF.

The rearrangement joins TRBV10-3 to TRBJ1-1, with 12 bases fitting TRBD1. This CDR3 region has 15 residues. The V and J ends lost 3 bases and 4 bases, in that order; junction bases with no gene match: 3. The germline CDR1 and CDR2 sequences are ENHRY and SYGVKD. As DNA, the CDR3 is TGTGCCATCAGTGAAGGGACAGGGGGCGGCACTGAAGCTTTCTTT. It translates to CAISEGTGGGTEAFF.

The rearrangement links TRBV6-5 to TRBJ2-7; a possible D gene is TRBD1 (5 bases). This CDR3 comprises 14 residues. V shed 5 bases and J shed 2 bases, with 13 bases lying between them. Germline V gene lookup returns CDR1 MNHEY and CDR2 SVGAGI. The chain's CDR3 is CASSPSKGPYEQYF. The DNA for the CDR3 is TGTGCCAGCAGTCCCTCTAAGGGGCCCTACGAGCAGTACTTC.

The chain has TRBV7-3 and TRBJ2-5, with D possibly matching TRBD1 (6 bases). The CDR3 sequence is 13 residues long. Per the germline V gene, CDR1 is SGHTA and CDR2 is FQGTGA. The V and J ends lost 5 bases and 2 bases respectively, with 9 bases between them. CDR3 residues: CASSRGQQETQYF. The CDR3 DNA follows: TGTGCCAGCAGCCGCGGACAGCAAGAGACCCAGTACTTC.

This clone was found a few times. The chain carries TRBV4-1 and TRBJ1-4, with 7 bases that match TRBD1. CDR1 is MGHRA, CDR2 YSYEKL, per germline. V lost 0 bases, J lost 0 bases, and 4 bases stayed unmatched. The length of the CDR3 is 17 residues. CDR3 DNA: TGCGCCAGCAGCCAAGAACAGGGGCTGGCAACTAATGAAAAACTGTTTTTT. Its protein product is CASSQEQGLATNEKLFF.

The chain links TRBV13 to TRBJ2-7; 11 nucleotides align to TRBD2. J was trimmed by 3 bases and V by 0 bases; bases with no gene match: 10. The germline CDR1 and CDR2 sequences are PRHDT and FYEKMQ (reference sequence). The length of the CDR3 is 18 residues. The CDR3, as DNA: TGTGCCAGCAGCTTAGGGGGGCGGGCTAGCGGGAGGCTCTACGAGCAGTACTTC. Its protein is CASSLGGRASGRLYEQYF.

As to this clone: Other DNA sequences within the sample encode an identical CDR3. V usage is TRBV18 and J usage is TRBJ1-1; 8 bases match TRBD1. This CDR3 contains 14 residues. Unmatched junction bases numbered 2, after V lost 3 bases and J lost 2 bases. Per the germline V gene, CDR1 is KGHSH and CDR2 is LQKENI. CDR3 in amino acids: CASSPDRGNTEAFF. CDR3 DNA: TGTGCCAGCTCACCCGACAGGGGAAACACTGAAGCTTTCTTT.

The genes are TRBV19 and TRBJ1-2; D remains unclear. CDR1 is LNHDA, CDR2 SQIVND, per germline (reference sequence). V lost 5 bases, J lost 7 bases, and 14 bases lay in between. CDR3 length: 13 amino acids. The CDR3 spells CASSPQILSGYTF. CDR3 DNA: TGTGCCAGTAGTCCTCAGATACTCTCTGGCTACACCTTC.

V and J are TRBV7-3 and TRBJ2-6; no clear D gene. V lost 11 bases, J lost 4 bases, and 12 bases lay in between. The CDR3 runs to 13 residues. Germline loops: CDR1 SGHTA, CDR2 FQGTGA. The chain's CDR3 is CASGLRGANVLTF. The CDR3 nucleotides read TGTGCCTCCGGGCTTAGGGGGGCCAACGTCCTGACTTTC.

This chain links TRBV19 with TRBJ2-1; no reliable D call. Trimming took off 3 bases at V and 0 bases at J, with 15 bases between the two ends. Germline loops: CDR1 LNHDA, CDR2 SQIVND (reference sequence). CDR3 length equals 17 residues. The chain's CDR3 is CASSMVGVTSSYNEQFF. The CDR3 DNA reads as TGTGCCAGTAGTATGGTTGGAGTTACGAGCTCCTACAATGAGCAGTTCTTC.

The chain recombines TRBV6-5 with TRBJ2-5, with a weak D call TRBD2 (5 bases). V lost 7 bases and J lost 4, with 13 bases in between. CDR3 length: 13 amino acids. Germline CDR1 is MNHEY and CDR2 is SVGAGI. The CDR3 nucleotides read TGTGCCAGCAAAGCGGCCTCCAGAGAGACCCAGTACTTC. Translation gives CASKAASRETQYF.

The J gene is TRBJ1-2, the V gene TRBV2; weak D call: TRBD1 (5 bases). Trimming took 4 bases from V and 0 from J, leaving 6 bases between them. CDR1 and CDR2 from the germline V gene are SNHLY and FYNNEI. The CDR3 covers 13 residues. The CDR3, as DNA: TGTGCCAGCAGTGGACAGCCTAACTATGGCTACACCTTC. Translated, it gives CASSGQPNYGYTF. Together with reference TRBV2 and TRBJ1-2, the CDR3 gives the full variable domain: EPEVTQTPSHQVTQMGQEVILRCVPISNHLYFYWYRQILGQKVEFLVSFYNNEISEKSEIFDDQFSVERPDGSNFTLKIRSTKLEDSAMYFCASSGQPNYGYTFGSGTRLTVV.

The rearrangement links TRBV6-5 to TRBJ2-7; either TRBD1 or TRBD2 may fit D (5 bases each). The V end was cut by 2 bases, the J end by 0 bases, with 11 bases between. The CDR3 totals 15 residues. CDR1 is MNHEY, CDR2 SVGAGI, per germline. For the CDR3, the DNA is TGTGCCAGCAGTTACGGGACCCGTAGCTCCTACGAGCAGTACTTC. It codes for CASSYGTRSSYEQYF.

This rearrangement joins TRBV7-8 to TRBJ2-3; perhaps TRBD1 as D (6 bases). CDR1 is SGHVS, CDR2 FQNEAQ, per germline. This CDR3 spans 14 amino acids. Deletions cut 4 bases from V and 3 bases from J, with 11 bases between. CDR3 in amino acids: CASSSLTGTDTQYF. The CDR3 coding sequence is TGTGCCAGCAGCTCCCTAACAGGGACAGATACGCAGTATTTT.

This chain connects TRBV6-1 to TRBJ2-2; D may be TRBD2 (5 bases). This CDR3 is built from 17 residues. The V end lost 4 bases, the J end lost 5 bases, and 20 bases lay between the germline ends. The germline V gene has CDR1 MNHNS and CDR2 SASEGT. DNA of the CDR3: TGTGCCAGCAGTGCGTTACTAGTTACTTGGGGTACCGGGGAGCTGTTTTTT. Its protein product is CASSALLVTWGTGELFF.

A note on this clone: This may be a read error: a much more frequent sequence differs by one nucleotide. The same CDR3 also results from other DNA sequences found in this sample. The chain has TRBV6-1 and TRBJ2-7; no clear D gene. The CDR3 sequence is 16 residues long. Germline CDR1 is MNHNS and CDR2 is SASEGT. CDR3 nucleotide sequence: TGTGCCAGCAGTGAATCTTGGGCAGAGTCTTCCTACGAGCAGTACTTT. It specifies CASSESWAESSYEQYF.

Here the CDR3 reads CASSPSGNTEAFF. The CDR3 DNA sequence: TGTGCCAGCTCACCGAGCGGGAACACTGAAGCTTTCTTT. The chain carries TRBV18 and TRBJ1-1; D is unclear. Trimming took off 3 bases at V and 1 base at J, with 6 bases between the two ends. This CDR3 spans 13 amino acids. Germline CDR1 reads KGHSH; CDR2 reads LQKENI.

This sequence joins TRBV7-2 and TRBJ1-5; D may be TRBD1 (5 bases). Germline loops: CDR1 SGHTA, CDR2 FQGNSA. There are 15 residues in the CDR3. V dropped 2 bases and J dropped 2 bases, with 10 bases sitting between them. CDR3 in amino acids: CASSLRGGGNQPQHF. The CDR3 DNA is TGTGCCAGCAGCTTAAGGGGCGGGGGCAATCAGCCCCAGCATTTT.

The CDR3 DNA reads TGTGCCAGCAGCTTGCCGGGGCAGGACAATGAGCAGTTCTTC. This translates into CASSLPGQDNEQFF. This chain connects TRBV5-5 to TRBJ2-1, with D possibly being TRBD1 or TRBD2 (5 bases each). This CDR3 is built from 14 residues. The V end was cut by 1 base, the J end by 5 bases, with 10 bases between. CDR1 and CDR2 from the germline V gene are SGHKS and YYEKEE (reference sequence).